This TCR beta chain is drawn from a study of OX40 agonist ivuxolimab in advanced cancers. Whole-study context: Antecedent anti-PD-1, anti-PD-L1 or anti-CTLA-4 therapy was permissible, with under 50% having received some. Study-level findings and limits: At doses 0.1 to 3.0 mg/kg, CD4+ and CD8+ clones expanded.

The assay was immunoSEQ multiplex PCR, and TCRdb's table has in-frame clones only and misses some. This sample has tens of thousands of clones; 86% occur once, and the top ten carry 2.6%. On cycle 4 day 1 and cycle 7 day 1, as well as at baseline, blood was sampled. A remark on this clone: Its specificity is not known.

The V and J ends lost 1 base and 4 bases respectively, with 14 bases between them. The length of the CDR3 is 16 residues. Germline values: CDR1 LGHNA, CDR2 YSLEER. The chain has TRBV4-3 and TRBJ1-3; weak D call: TRBD1 (5 bases). The sequencing used CD4+ or CD8+ T cells sorted from blood, collected in a trial of the OX40 agonist ivuxolimab. This receptor was obtained from an adult with an advanced solid tumor such as melanoma, head and neck, liver or kidney cancer. This CDR3 reads CASSQVWAGRGNTIYF. CDR3 DNA: TGCGCCAGCAGCCAAGTTTGGGCAGGGCGGGGAAACACCATATATTTT.